This TCR beta chain is from a study of memory CD4+ T cells and cytomegalovirus serostatus. Study-wide findings and caveats: Median bootstrapped AUC for CMV status was just over 0.94 originally, less than 0.93 US-trained.

Germline CDR1 is SQVTM and CDR2 is ANQGSEA. V was clipped by 4 bases and J by 4 bases; unmatched bases: 3. There are 13 residues in the CDR3. TCRdb keeps only in-frame clones here, not all; method: immunoSEQ multiplex PCR. The profile shows 75,000 to 90,000 clones, less than 90% of them singletons. Single viable CD3+CD4+CD8-CD45RO+ cells were sorted as the memory CD4+ T cells. Total CD4+ T cells were enriched by CD4 positive selection. A note on this clone: Its antigen is unknown.

The clonotype comes from an adult in good health and CMV-seronegative. The genes are TRBV29-1 and TRBJ1-3, with 8 nucleotides matching TRBD1. Sequenced material: memory CD4+ T cells from blood. The CDR3, as DNA: TGCAGCGTTGCGACAGGGGTCGGAAACACCATATATTTT. Its translation is CSVATGVGNTIYF.